This T cell receptor (beta chain) came from a study of shared clonotypes between healthy human individuals. Broader study findings: Naive CD4 clonotype sharing across a handful of donors was 4% to 5%.

Worth noting for this clone: The antigen remains unidentified.

The assay used deep level. The method was immunoSEQ multiplex PCR; TCRdb's version includes in-frame clones alone and lacks a portion of them. In the table there are around 2.3 million clones, 90% to 97% of which are singletons. The sample consisted of naive CD4+ T cells sorted from blood. Indicated subset: CD45RA+ positively selected. The sequence was obtained from a man aged 18 to 29 in good health.

CDR3 in DNA: TGTGCCAGCTCACCAAACAGGGTGAACACTGAAGCTTTCTTT. This gives the protein CASSPNRVNTEAFF. The chain couples TRBV18 to TRBJ1-1; tentative D call: TRBD1 (6 bases). This CDR3 comprises 14 residues. Germline loops: CDR1 KGHSH, CDR2 LQKENI. V shed 2 bases and J shed 0 bases, with 7 bases lying between them.